This T cell receptor (beta chain) stems from a study of T-cell memory formation after mild COVID-19. Study background: There were largely donor-specific TCR clusters.

General observations from the study: Clones shrinking from day 15 to 85 showed even CD4/CD8 mixes; later expanders tilted CD4+. What remained unconfirmed was the SARS-CoV-2 specificity of second-wave clones peaking on day 37.

5'RACE, which relied on constant-segment primers, yielded TCR alpha and TCR beta cDNA libraries carrying sample barcodes and UMIs. A single record per CDR3 protein comes from TCRdb applying MiXCR to the 5' RACE reads. The sample has 140,000 to 150,000 distinct CDR3 sequences, approximately 25% seen once; the top ten hold around 22%. V lost 1 base and J lost 7, with 13 bases in between. The germline V gene has CDR1 MGHRA and CDR2 YSYEKL. The CDR3 has 15 amino acids. As for this clonotype: Its antigen remains unidentified.

The sequencing sample was made of PBMCs or a T cell subset sorted from them (not recorded which). The rearrangement links TRBV4-1 to TRBJ1-4; a possible D gene is TRBD1 (5 bases). The origin of this receptor is an adult woman who had mild COVID-19 (a few samples of this study predate the infection). Cell type and time point are not known. CDR3 sequence (DNA): TGCGCCAGCAGCCAAGCGGGGGGGTCGGGTGAAAAACTGTTTTTT. It specifies CASSQAGGSGEKLFF.